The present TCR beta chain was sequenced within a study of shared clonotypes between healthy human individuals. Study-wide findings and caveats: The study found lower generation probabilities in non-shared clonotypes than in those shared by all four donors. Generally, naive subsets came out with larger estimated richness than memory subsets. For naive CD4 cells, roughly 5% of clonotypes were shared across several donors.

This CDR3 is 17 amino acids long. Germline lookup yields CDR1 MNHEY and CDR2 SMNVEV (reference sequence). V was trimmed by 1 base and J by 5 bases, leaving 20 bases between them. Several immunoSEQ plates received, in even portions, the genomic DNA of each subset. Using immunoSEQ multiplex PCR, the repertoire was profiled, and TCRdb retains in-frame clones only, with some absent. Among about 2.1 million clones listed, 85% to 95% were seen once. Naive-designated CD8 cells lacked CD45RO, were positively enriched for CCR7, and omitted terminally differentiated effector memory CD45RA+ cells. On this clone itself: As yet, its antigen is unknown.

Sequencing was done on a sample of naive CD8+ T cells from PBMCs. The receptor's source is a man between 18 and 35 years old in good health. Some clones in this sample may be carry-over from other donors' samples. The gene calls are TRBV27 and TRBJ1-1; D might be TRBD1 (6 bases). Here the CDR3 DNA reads TGTGCCAGCAGTTTATTGGCAGGGGCTCTTACTCTTACTGAAGCTTTCTTT. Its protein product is CASSLLAGALTLTEAFF.